This is a list of T cell receptor beta chains from one sample in a study of naive and memory T cell subsets. TCRdb re-derived calls from the UMI-ligation and nested PCR reads in MiXCR, one entry per CDR3 protein. This sample has roughly 80,000 distinct CDR3 sequences, with about 9.9% found just once. The sequenced sample was naive CD8+ T cells from blood. The source is a human donor in good health. Each CDR3 is given with its conserved first and last residue. D genes are given only for firm matches. Clone size is given for some rows only: seen once, a few or many times, or a class if the clone is expanded.

V gene	clone size	J gene	D gene	CDR3 DNA	CDR3 protein
TRBV4-1	.	TRBJ1-1	.	TGCGCCAGCAGCTATACAGGGATGGGGACTGAAGCTTTCTTT	CASSYTGMGTEAFF
TRBV3-1	few	TRBJ2-6	.	TGTGCCAGCAGCCAACTCGACTGGAGCTCTGGGGCCAACGTCCTGACTTTC	CASSQLDWSSGANVLTF
TRBV29-1	.	TRBJ2-3	TRBD2	TGCAGCGTTATTCGTCCCAGCGGGAGACCAGATACGCAGTATTTT	CSVIRPSGRPDTQYF
TRBV6-1	many	TRBJ2-1	.	TGTGCCAGCAGTGCCTATCTATACAATGAGCAGTTCTTC	CASSAYLYNEQFF
TRBV4-1	few	TRBJ2-5	.	TGCGCCAGCAGCCACCCACCCCCTCGCCAAGAGACCCAGTACTTC	CASSHPPPRQETQYF
TRBV11-2	many	TRBJ1-1	.	TGTGCCAGCAGCTTAGGGGTAGCTTTCTTT	CASSLGVAFF
TRBV7-6	many	TRBJ2-7	.	TGTGCCAGCAGCCCACCCTTGTCCCCGGCCTACGAGCAGTACTTC	CASSPPLSPAYEQYF
TRBV5-4	.	TRBJ1-4	.	TGTGCCAGCAGCTTATCTTCGGACACTGAAAAACTGTTTTTT	CASSLSSDTEKLFF
TRBV13	few	TRBJ1-5	.	TGTGCCAGCAGCTTAAGTGGGGGTCCGCCCCAGCATTTT	CASSLSGGPPQHF
TRBV28	.	TRBJ2-3	TRBD1	TGTGCCAGCAGTGACAGGGTTATATTTGATACGCAGTATTTT	CASSDRVIFDTQYF
TRBV20-1	many	TRBJ2-4	TRBD2	TGCAGTGCTAAGGCTGGCGGGGGAGCGATTTACAGCATTCAGTACTTC	CSAKAGGGAIYSIQYF
TRBV20-1	many	TRBJ2-3	.	TGCAGTGCTCGAAAACAAACAGATACGCAGTATTTT	CSARKQTDTQYF
TRBV10-3	many	TRBJ2-1	TRBD1	TGTGCCATCAGTGAGTCGACAGGGGATGAGCAGTTCTTC	CAISESTGDEQFF
TRBV20-1	few	TRBJ2-7	.	TGCAGTGCTAGAGATCAACGGGGCCCCTCCTACGAGCAGTACTTC	CSARDQRGPSYEQYF
TRBV20-1	many	TRBJ2-1	.	TGCAGTGCTAGAGATAACCCCAATGAGCAGTTCTTC	CSARDNPNEQFF
TRBV7-6	many	TRBJ1-1	.	TGTGCCAGCAGTACTGGGTGGGAGTTGAACACTGAAGCTTTCTTT	CASSTGWELNTEAFF
TRBV6-1	few	TRBJ2-7	.	TGTGCCAGCAGTGAAGCGAGACCCTACGAGCAGTACTTC	CASSEARPYEQYF
TRBV13	.	TRBJ2-4	TRBD1	TGTGCCAGCAGCGGACAGGAAGCCAAAAACATTCAGTACTTC	CASSGQEAKNIQYF
TRBV5-1	.	TRBJ1-2	.	TGCGCCAGCAGCTTGGAAGGGGACGGCTACACCTTC	CASSLEGDGYTF
TRBV11-1	few	TRBJ2-1	TRBD2	TGTGCCAGCAGTATCCCGGGACTAGCGGGAAATGAGCAGTTCTTC	CASSIPGLAGNEQFF
TRBV6-1	many	TRBJ2-3	.	TGTGCCAGCAGTGAGTGGCGAGATACGCAGTATTTT	CASSEWRDTQYF
TRBV3-1	few	TRBJ2-7	.	TGTGCCAGCAGCCAAGGAACCCACGAGCAGTACTTC	CASSQGTHEQYF
TRBV4-1	.	TRBJ1-3	.	TGCGCCAGCAGCCAAGAGGACAGCAACTCTGGAAACACCATATATTTT	CASSQEDSNSGNTIYF
TRBV14	many	TRBJ2-1	TRBD2	TGTGCCAGCAGCCCCCGTAGCGGGAGGGAGAATGAGCAGTTCTTC	CASSPRSGRENEQFF
TRBV27	few	TRBJ1-1	.	TGTGCCAGCAGTTTGGCAGGGGCCGCGAACACTGAAGCTTTCTTT	CASSLAGAANTEAFF
TRBV5-6	.	TRBJ2-7	TRBD1	TGTGCCAGCAGCGACGGGACAGGGGGTTTCTACGAGCAGTACTTC	CASSDGTGGFYEQYF
TRBV10-3	many	TRBJ2-5	TRBD2	TGTGCCATCAGTGATTTATCGGGACTACAAGAGACCCAGTACTTC	CAISDLSGLQETQYF
TRBV29-1	many	TRBJ2-7	TRBD1	TGCAGCGTTGTACAGGGGGCTTCCTACGAGCAGTACTTC	CSVVQGASYEQYF
TRBV12-3/TRBV12-4	.	TRBJ2-1	.	TGTGCCAGCAGTCCCGACAGGGAGGGGTTTGTGCAGTTCTTC	CASSPDREGFVQFF
TRBV21-1	.	TRBJ1-2	.	TGTGCCCCCAAGAGAGGAGGGGCCTACTATGGCTACACCTTC	CAPKRGGAYYGYTF
TRBV13	.	TRBJ1-2	TRBD1	TGTGCCAGCAGCGGACAGGGAGACTATGGCTACACCTTC	CASSGQGDYGYTF
TRBV20-1	many	TRBJ2-1	.	TGCAGTGCTAGAGATTTGGCGGAGAGGAATGAGCAGTTCTTC	CSARDLAERNEQFF
TRBV3-1	.	TRBJ2-1	TRBD2	TGTGCCAGCAGCCAATACATTAGGACTAGCGGGAGGGAGTCGGCCTACAATGAGCAGTTCTTC	CASSQYIRTSGRESAYNEQFF
TRBV12-3/TRBV12-4	.	TRBJ2-1	TRBD2	TGTGCCAGCAGCCCCGTCGCGGGAGGTTACAATGAGCAGTTCTTC	CASSPVAGGYNEQFF
TRBV6-1	many	TRBJ1-4	.	TGTGCCAGCAGTGATAGGGGTCTGGGATCAACTAATGAAAAACTGTTTTTT	CASSDRGLGSTNEKLFF
TRBV9	.	TRBJ2-7	.	TGTGCCAGCAGCGTGGCAGGTCTCTCCTACGAGCAGTACTTC	CASSVAGLSYEQYF
TRBV30	many	TRBJ2-7	.	TGTGCCTGGAGTGGCGGCGGATCTACCTTCTACGAGCAGTACTTC	CAWSGGGSTFYEQYF
TRBV7-9	many	TRBJ2-2	.	TGTGCCAGCAGCTTAGGGGGAGCGCTGAACACCGGGGAGCTGTTTTTT	CASSLGGALNTGELFF
TRBV28	few	TRBJ2-7	.	TGTGCCAGCACCTCCCTCCACGAGCAGTACTTC	CASTSLHEQYF
TRBV24-1	many	TRBJ2-7	TRBD2	TGTGCCACCAGTGATTCCGGGACTAGCGGGACTTTCTACGAGCAGTACTTC	CATSDSGTSGTFYEQYF
TRBV12-3/TRBV12-4	few	TRBJ2-1	.	TGTGCCAGCAGTAACATCAACAATGAGCAGTTCTTC	CASSNINNEQFF
TRBV29-1	many	TRBJ2-1	TRBD2	TGCAGCGTTGTGGCTAGCGGGAGAAACAATGAGCAGTTCTTC	CSVVASGRNNEQFF
TRBV20-1	many	TRBJ2-7	.	TGCAGTGCTAGAGATGAGGGCCACGAGCAGTACTTC	CSARDEGHEQYF
TRBV12-3/TRBV12-4	few	TRBJ2-2	.	TGTGCCAGCAGTTGGGGTAGCGGCCCCACCGGGGAGCTGTTTTTT	CASSWGSGPTGELFF
TRBV27	many	TRBJ2-7	TRBD2	TGTACGACTAGCGGGCCAAGCTCCTACGAGCAGTACTTC	CTTSGPSSYEQYF
TRBV2	few	TRBJ2-7	.	TGTGCCAGCAGTGAAGGCGGTACTGCCTACGAGCAGTACTTC	CASSEGGTAYEQYF
TRBV4-1	.	TRBJ2-3	TRBD1	TGCGCCAGCAGCCATAACCCCGGGACAGGGGGTTCAGATACGCAGTATTTT	CASSHNPGTGGSDTQYF
TRBV5-1	few	TRBJ2-5	TRBD2	TGCGCCAGCAGCTTGGTTCTAGCGGGACTACAAGAGACCCAGTACTTC	CASSLVLAGLQETQYF
TRBV7-2	few	TRBJ2-7	.	TGTGCCAGCAGCTCCGTCTCGGGGTTAAACTACGAGCAGTACTTC	CASSSVSGLNYEQYF
TRBV3-1	few	TRBJ1-1	.	TGTGCCAGCAGCCACAGCGTAACTGAAGCTTTCTTT	CASSHSVTEAFF
TRBV15	.	TRBJ2-7	TRBD1	TGTGCCACCAGCCCCGCGGCAGGGGGTCCCTACGAGCAGTACTTC	CATSPAAGGPYEQYF
TRBV5-6	many	TRBJ1-1	.	TGTGCCAGCAGCTTCATGGCCCTTGAAGCTTTCTTT	CASSFMALEAFF
TRBV28	many	TRBJ2-7	.	TGTGCCAGCAGTCCTCGTGGCGGAAGGGGAGAGCAGTACTTC	CASSPRGGRGEQYF
TRBV20-1	few	TRBJ2-3	.	TGCAGTGCTAGAGGGGGGCTAGCGCTGTCGGATACGCAGTATTTT	CSARGGLALSDTQYF
TRBV7-2	.	TRBJ1-1	.	TGTGCCAGCAGCTTAACAGCGACCACTGTCACTGAAGCTTTCTTT	CASSLTATTVTEAFF
TRBV10-3	few	TRBJ1-5	.	TGTGCCATCAGTGAGTCGATGGGGGGGCAAGGGCCCCAGCATTTT	CAISESMGGQGPQHF
TRBV27	.	TRBJ2-7	.	TGTGCCAGCAGTCTCTCCCGGGGGAACGAGCGGTACTTC	CASSLSRGNERYF
TRBV9	many	TRBJ1-1	.	TGTGCCAGCAGCGCGGAACTGAACACTGAAGCTTTCTTT	CASSAELNTEAFF
TRBV10-3	few	TRBJ2-1	TRBD2	TGTGCCATCAGTGGGTTCGACAGCGGGAGGTATGAGCAGTTCTTC	CAISGFDSGRYEQFF